One and the same sample provided the 21 T cell receptor beta chains below, sequenced in a study of blood T cell repertoires in COVID-19. Method: immunoSEQ multiplex PCR; TCRdb's copy keeps in-frame clones and lacks some. This table holds 23,000 or so clones, roughly 79% found once. The sample comprised peripheral blood. The receptor set was obtained from a man aged 70 or older with acute or convalescent COVID-19.

V and J are TRBV27 and TRBJ2-1, with 8 bases that match TRBD2. Germline loops: CDR1 MNHEY, CDR2 SMNVEV (reference sequence). The CDR3 has 16 amino acids. Trimming removed 5 bases from V and 7 bases from J; junction bases left unmatched: 13. The CDR3 region has the DNA TGTGCCAGCAGTCCCCAGCGGGAGAGGCTAGATAATGAGCAGTTCTTC. Translated: CASSPQRERLDNEQFF.

The chain links TRBV30 to TRBJ2-7; 8 bases line up with TRBD2. CDR1 and CDR2 from the germline V gene are GTSNPN and SVGIG (reference sequence). The CDR3 contains 13 residues. The CDR3 loop is CAAGGRASYEQYF. The CDR3 region has the DNA TGTGCTGCGGGGGGCAGGGCATCCTACGAGCAGTACTTC.

The V gene is TRBV10-3, the J gene TRBJ1-4, with D uncertain. V lost 4 bases, J lost 14 bases, and 17 bases lay in between. Per the germline V gene, CDR1 is ENHRY and CDR2 is SYGVKD. This CDR3 has 13 amino acids. Written as DNA, the CDR3 is TGTGCCATCAGTGTCGACACCGTGGGTAGGCTGTTTTTT. It yields the protein CAISVDTVGRLFF.

The V gene is TRBV5-4, the J gene TRBJ2-2; 9 bases are shared with TRBD1. The V segment lost 5 bases and the J segment 7 bases; nucleotides outside the gene matches: 6. This CDR3 spans 14 amino acids. CDR1 and CDR2 from the germline V gene are SGHNT and YYREEE (reference sequence). The CDR3 spells CASRRDRAGGELFF. As DNA, the CDR3 is TGTGCCAGCAGACGGGACAGGGCCGGCGGGGAGCTGTTTTTT.

The chain uses TRBV18 and TRBJ1-6; no clear D gene. Germline assignment: CDR1 KGHSH and CDR2 LQKENI. With 2 bases removed from V and 8 bases from J, the gap between germline ends came to 7 bases. The CDR3 has 13 residues. The CDR3 loop reads CASSPGQDSPLHF. Written as DNA, the CDR3 is TGTGCCAGCTCACCAGGGCAGGATTCACCCCTCCACTTT.

This clone showed up just once. The CDR3 region has the DNA TGTGCCAGCAGTGGACAGGGTTCGCGTGGCTACACCTTC. This encodes CASSGQGSRGYTF. The genes are TRBV12-3 or TRBV12-4 and TRBJ1-2, with 8 bases aligning to TRBD1. CDR3 size: 13 residues. Trimming at V came to 5 bases and at J to 7 bases, leaving 6 bases not matched to a gene.

The chain couples TRBV30 to TRBJ1-4; 9 bases align to TRBD1. V shed 4 bases and J 7 bases; nucleotides not matched to a gene: 7. The CDR3 contains 14 residues. Per germline, CDR1 GTSNPN and CDR2 SVGIG (reference sequence). CDR3 sequence reads: CAWTLGTGSEKLFF. CDR3 DNA: TGTGCCTGGACTTTGGGGACAGGGAGTGAAAAACTGTTTTTT.

V gene TRBV19 combines with J gene TRBJ1-2; D is ambiguous. Germline V lookup: CDR1 LNHDA, CDR2 SQIVND (reference sequence). With 7 bases removed from V and 4 bases from J, the gap between germline ends came to 13 bases. The CDR3 runs 13 residues. The DNA of the CDR3 is TGTGCCAGTATAGCCGAAGGCAGCTATGGCTACACCTTC. Translation gives CASIAEGSYGYTF.

With regard to this clone: This sample also contains other DNA sequences that code for the same CDR3. V gene TRBV2 combines with J gene TRBJ1-1, with 9 bases identical to TRBD1. Germline CDR1 and CDR2: SNHLY and FYNNEI. This CDR3 has 14 residues. V was pared by 4 bases and J by 5 bases, with 5 bases of the junction left unmatched. The CDR3 sequence is CASSVDRGRTEAFF. The DNA for the CDR3 is TGTGCCAGCAGTGTTGACAGGGGGAGAACTGAAGCTTTCTTT. The full variable domain, in which reference TRBV2 and TRBJ1-1 provide the parts outside the CDR3, is EPEVTQTPSHQVTQMGQEVILRCVPISNHLYFYWYRQILGQKVEFLVSFYNNEISEKSEIFDDQFSVERPDGSNFTLKIRSTKLEDSAMYFCASSVDRGRTEAFFGQGTRLTVV.

This clone has only a few counts. This chain connects TRBV29-1 to TRBJ2-1; TRBD2 is a possible D gene (6 bases). Trimming pared 4 bases from V and 8 bases from J, leaving 12 bases between. Looked up from germline, CDR1 is SQVTM and CDR2 is ANQGSEA. This CDR3 region has 12 residues. This CDR3 is CSVARGSDEQFF. CDR3 nucleotide sequence: TGCAGCGTTGCCCGGGGGTCCGATGAGCAGTTCTTC.

This clone was observed a few times. The chain has TRBV6-6 and TRBJ1-1; D is ambiguous. Germline-derived CDR1 and CDR2 are MNHNY and SVGAGI (reference sequence). Trimming stripped 5 bases from V and 7 bases from J, with 26 bases between. The length of the CDR3 is 17 residues. The CDR3 region has the DNA TGTGCCAGCAGTCCCCTTACTGTAGGACCGAGGGTCGTTGAAGCTTTCTTT. Translated: CASSPLTVGPRVVEAFF.

The CDR3 loop is CASSARTVMNTEAFF. The CDR3 DNA follows: TGTGCCAGCAGCGCCAGGACAGTCATGAACACTGAAGCTTTCTTT. The chain has TRBV7-2 and TRBJ1-1; D is perhaps TRBD1 (6 bases). Per germline, CDR1 SGHTA and CDR2 FQGNSA. CDR3 size: 15 residues. V was clipped by 5 bases and J by 0 bases, with 13 bases between them.

The chain carries TRBV19 and TRBJ1-6, with D possibly TRBD1 on 5 matching bases. The CDR3 loop spans 15 amino acids. The V and J ends lost 7 bases and 2 bases respectively, with 12 bases between them. Germline assignment: CDR1 LNHDA and CDR2 SQIVND (reference sequence). The DNA for the CDR3 is TGTGCCAGTACCCGCCAGGGCGCCTATAATTCACCCCTCCACTTT. It encodes CASTRQGAYNSPLHF. The variable domain in full, completed from reference TRBV19 and TRBJ1-6, reads DGGITQSPKYLFRKEGQNVTLSCEQNLNHDAMYWYRQDPGQGLRLIYYSQIVNDFQKGDIAEGYSVSREKKESFPLTVTSAQKNPTAFYLCASTRQGAYNSPLHFGNGTRLTVT.

The rearrangement joins TRBV7-9 to TRBJ2-3; D ambiguous. Germline assignment: CDR1 SEHNR and CDR2 FQNEAQ (reference sequence). Trimming removed 4 bases at V and 8 bases at J, with 13 bases between. The CDR3 loop spans 13 amino acids. The CDR3 region is CASSSPAVGTQYF. CDR3 sequence (DNA): TGTGCCAGCAGCTCACCTGCGGTGGGTACGCAGTATTTT.

V gene TRBV9 combines with J gene TRBJ2-1, with D hard to call. The CDR3 extends over 14 amino acids. Germline CDR1 is SGDLS and CDR2 is YYNGEE. Trimming shortened V by 4 bases and J by 4 bases, and 12 bases separated the two germline ends. CDR3 amino acids: CASSPPTRYNEQFF. The CDR3 coding sequence is TGTGCCAGCAGCCCCCCGACTCGTTACAATGAGCAGTTCTTC.

The rearrangement uses TRBV18 and TRBJ1-5; D is ambiguous. The V end was cut by 3 bases, the J end by 4 bases, with 7 bases between. The CDR3 extends over 13 amino acids. Per the germline V gene, CDR1 is KGHSH and CDR2 is LQKENI. CDR3 protein: CASSPQQNQPQHF. The DNA for the CDR3 is TGTGCCAGCTCACCCCAACAAAATCAGCCCCAGCATTTT. Using reference TRBV18 and TRBJ1-5 for the parts outside the CDR3, the full variable domain is NAGVMQNPRHLVRRRGQEARLRCSPMKGHSHVYWYRQLPEEGLKFMVYLQKENIIDESGMPKERFSAEFPKEGPSILRIQQVVRGDSAAYFCASSPQQNQPQHFGDGTRLSIL.

This clone was counted a single time. The CDR3 DNA is TGTGCCACCAGCCTTGGAGGAACAACCTACGAGCAGTACTTC. Its translation is CATSLGGTTYEQYF. The chain joins TRBV15 to TRBJ2-7; possibly TRBD2 for D (5 bases). The CDR3 covers 14 residues. Trimming shortened V by 5 bases and J by 2 bases, and 13 bases separated the two germline ends. Germline V gene lookup returns CDR1 LNHNV and CDR2 YYDKDF (reference sequence).

The V call is TRBV15, the J call TRBJ2-7; 7 bases align to TRBD2. The V gene's germline CDR1 is LNHNV and CDR2 YYDKDF (reference sequence). CDR3 length: 14 residues. V lost 1 base and J lost 6; bases outside the gene matches: 6. The CDR3 sequence is CATSRAGTSVEQYF. CDR3 bases: TGTGCCACCAGCAGAGCAGGAACTAGCGTCGAGCAGTACTTC.

The V call is TRBV27, the J call TRBJ1-1; 10 positions agree with TRBD1. The CDR3 totals 15 residues. After removal of 10 bases from V and 0 bases from J, the junction contained 8 bases not matched to a gene. Per germline, CDR1 MNHEY and CDR2 SMNVEV (reference sequence). In nucleotides, the CDR3 is TGTGCCACTCGACAGGGGGCGTATATGAACACTGAAGCTTTCTTT. Amino acid sequence: CATRQGAYMNTEAFF.

The chain has TRBV11-2 and TRBJ2-3; D gene ambiguous. The germline gives CDR1 SGHAT, CDR2 FQNNGV. The V gene lost 0 bases and the J gene lost 0 bases, with 7 bases spanning the gap. The CDR3 sequence is 15 residues long. This CDR3 is CASSLEGGSTDTQYF. DNA of the CDR3: TGTGCCAGCAGCTTAGAAGGCGGTAGCACAGATACGCAGTATTTT.

The rearrangement links TRBV19 to TRBJ1-2; 7 bases are shared with TRBD1. The V gene's germline CDR1 is LNHDA and CDR2 SQIVND (reference sequence). This CDR3 has 16 amino acids. V trimming: 6 bases; J trimming: 1 base; junction bases outside the gene matches: 11. The CDR3 sequence: CASSHRTGLVNYGYTF. CDR3 DNA sequence: TGTGCCAGTAGCCACAGGACAGGCCTGGTTAACTATGGCTACACCTTC.